Below are 21 T cell receptor beta chains sequenced from a single sample in a study of blood T cell repertoires in COVID-19. Libraries were prepared by immunoSEQ multiplex PCR; TCRdb keeps only in-frame clonotypes and omits some of them. The sample consists of about 200,000 clones, about 89% of them appearing once. Sequences were obtained from peripheral blood. All receptors derive from a middle-aged woman with acute or convalescent COVID-19.

The chain uses TRBV27 and TRBJ1-4; TRBD1 agrees at 9 bases. V was clipped by 6 bases and J by 2 bases; unmatched bases: 7. Germline loops: CDR1 MNHEY, CDR2 SMNVEV (reference sequence). The CDR3 length is 16 residues. The CDR3 spells CASRGTGRYTNEKLFF. The CDR3 region has the DNA TGTGCCAGCAGGGGGACAGGGAGATATACTAATGAAAAACTGTTTTTT.

In its sample, this clone was seen a few times. The chain couples TRBV25-1 to TRBJ1-4; D may be TRBD1 (5 bases). Trimming took off 4 bases at V and 7 bases at J, with 16 bases between the two ends. The CDR3 runs 15 residues. Germline lookup yields CDR1 MGHDK and CDR2 SYGVNS. CDR3 sequence (DNA): TGTGCCAGCAGTGGCTCACTCGGGGGTAGTGAAAAACTGTTTTTT. Protein: CASSGSLGGSEKLFF.

Details on this clone: At one of its ends the junction is not consistent with the germline gene, which may arise from a read error. The chain couples TRBV24-1 to TRBJ1-6; D uncertain. CDR3 length: 9 amino acids. Germline CDR1 is KGHDR and CDR2 is SFDVKD. DNA of the CDR3: TGTGCCACCAAGACACGACCGAGCTTT. It translates to CATKTRPSF.

The chain is built from TRBV7-2 and TRBJ2-7; 7 bases align to TRBD2. Germline-derived CDR1 and CDR2 are SGHTA and FQGNSA. V lost 2 bases and J lost 2; bases outside the gene matches: 6. The CDR3 runs 15 residues. CDR3 in DNA: TGTGCCAGCAGCTTAACAAGCGGGGAGACCTACGAGCAGTACGTC. It translates to CASSLTSGETYEQYV.

The chain links TRBV19 to TRBJ2-1, with D maybe TRBD1 (6 bases). The germline gives CDR1 LNHDA, CDR2 SQIVND (reference sequence). The CDR3 totals 14 residues. V lost 6 bases to trimming and J lost 6 bases, with 15 bases between them. Written as DNA, the CDR3 is TGTGCCAGTAGCGGACAGATCTCCCTCAATGAGCAGTTCTTC. This sequence encodes CASSGQISLNEQFF. Full variable domain (outside the CDR3, taken from reference TRBV19 and TRBJ2-1): DGGITQSPKYLFRKEGQNVTLSCEQNLNHDAMYWYRQDPGQGLRLIYYSQIVNDFQKGDIAEGYSVSREKKESFPLTVTSAQKNPTAFYLCASSGQISLNEQFFGPGTRLTVL.

Comment on this clone: Other DNA variants within this sample encode the same CDR3. V is TRBV30 and J is TRBJ1-6; D unresolved. The germline V gene has CDR1 GTSNPN and CDR2 SVGIG (reference sequence). V was cut by 0 bases and J by 0 bases, with 6 bases left in between. This CDR3 has 15 residues. As DNA, the CDR3 is TGTGCCTGGAGTGTACGGAGCTCCTATAATTCACCCCTCCACTTT. As protein: CAWSVRSSYNSPLHF.

The rearrangement links TRBV6-5 to TRBJ2-2; D may be TRBD1 (6 bases). Germline V CDR1 and CDR2: MNHEY, SVGAGI. The CDR3 length is 13 residues. Trimming pared 6 bases from V and 8 bases from J, leaving 13 bases between. CDR3 protein: CASRRRTVGELFF. CDR3 sequence (DNA): TGTGCCAGCAGACGCCGGACAGTTGGGGAGCTGTTTTTT.

V and J are TRBV12-3 or TRBV12-4 and TRBJ2-3; 9 nucleotides line up with TRBD2. The CDR3 extends over 12 amino acids. The CDR3 region has the DNA TGTGCATCTAGCGGGGTGCGGGATACGCAGTATTTT. It translates to CASSGVRDTQYF.

The chain employs TRBV6-5 and TRBJ1-1, with D possibly TRBD1 on 5 matching bases. Trimming took 6 bases from V and 1 from J, leaving 12 bases between them. Germline-derived CDR1 and CDR2 are MNHEY and SVGAGI. The CDR3 extends over 14 amino acids. CDR3 DNA: TGTGCCAGCAGAGTCGGACATAGGAACACTGAAGCTTTCTTT. Protein: CASRVGHRNTEAFF.

V gene TRBV9 combines with J gene TRBJ2-3; D not resolved. In germline, CDR1 is SGDLS, CDR2 YYNGEE. This CDR3 region has 13 residues. V lost 0 bases and J lost 2, with 4 bases in between. This chain's CDR3 is CASSVDTTDTQYF. The CDR3 DNA follows: TGTGCCAGCAGCGTAGACACCACAGATACGCAGTATTTT. The full variable domain, in which reference TRBV9 and TRBJ2-3 provide the parts outside the CDR3, is DSGVTQTPKHLITATGQRVTLRCSPRSGDLSVYWYQQSLDQGLQFLIQYYNGEERAKGNILERFSAQQFPDLHSELNLSSLELGDSALYFCASSVDTTDTQYFGPGTRLTVL.

This chain connects TRBV6-4 to TRBJ1-4, with D possibly TRBD1 on 5 matching bases. Germline V gives CDR1 MRHNA, CDR2 SNTAGT. The V end lost 9 bases, the J end lost 8 bases, and 19 bases lay between the germline ends. The CDR3 spans 14 residues. Here the CDR3 DNA reads TGTGCCAGGAGGATGGGGGGGGGTTACGAAAAACTGTTTTTT. Translated: CARRMGGGYEKLFF.

The chain recombines TRBV3-1 (or the pseudogene TRBV3-2) with TRBJ2-3; unclear D gene. V dropped 3 bases and J dropped 2 bases, with 9 bases sitting between them. The CDR3 extends over 14 amino acids. In germline, CDR1 is LGHDT, CDR2 YNNKEL (reference sequence). CDR3 DNA sequence: TGTGCCAGCAGCCAGGGCTTTTTCACAGATACGCAGTATTTT. Translating gives CASSQGFFTDTQYF.

The chain joins TRBV11-2 to TRBJ2-1, with 8 bases that match TRBD1. The CDR3 covers 14 residues. Losses at the gene ends were 1 base for V and 7 bases for J; bases not matched to a gene: 3. Germline CDR1 SGHAT, CDR2 FQNNGV. This chain's CDR3 is CASSLARTGNEQFF. In DNA form, the CDR3 reads TGTGCCAGCAGCTTAGCCAGGACAGGGAATGAGCAGTTCTTC.

This chain joins TRBV6-8 and TRBJ2-1, with 10 bases that match TRBD2. V lost 2 bases to trimming and J lost 6 bases; unmatched junction nucleotides: 19. CDR1 is MNHGY and CDR2 is SAAAGT in the germline V gene. CDR3 length: 20 amino acids. CDR3 coding DNA: TGTGCCAGCAGTTACAGGGGTTGGTGGGGACCCAGCGGGGGGGCCAATGAGCAGTTCTTC. This codes for CASSYRGWWGPSGGANEQFF.

The rearrangement links TRBV7-2 to TRBJ2-5, with 16 bases lining up with TRBD2. Germline loops: CDR1 SGHTA, CDR2 FQGNSA. The junction had 4 bases not matched to a gene; V was cut back by 0 bases and J by 0 bases. The CDR3 has 19 amino acids. CDR3 residues: CASSLAGLAGGVYQETQYF. Here the CDR3 DNA reads TGTGCCAGCAGCTTAGCGGGACTAGCGGGGGGGGTCTACCAAGAGACCCAGTACTTC.

V is TRBV5-1 and J is TRBJ2-5, with 9 bases aligning to TRBD1. V lost 4 bases, J lost 5 bases, and 9 bases stayed unmatched. This CDR3 comprises 15 residues. CDR1 and CDR2 from the germline V gene are SGHRS and YFSETQ. DNA for the CDR3: TGCGCCAGCAGCCCAACCGGGACAGGGAGCGAGACCCAGTACTTC. It codes for CASSPTGTGSETQYF.

The chain combines TRBV7-2 with TRBJ1-1; 8 bases are a match to TRBD1. Trimming cost V 10 bases and J 0 bases; bases outside gene matches: 10. Germline lookup yields CDR1 SGHTA and CDR2 FQGNSA. The CDR3 spans 15 residues. The CDR3 nucleotides read TGTGCCAACCCAGACAGGGGCAAAATGAACACTGAAGCTTTCTTT. Amino acids: CANPDRGKMNTEAFF.

This sequence joins TRBV7-2 and TRBJ2-5, with 11 bases that match TRBD2. V shed 5 bases and J 2 bases; nucleotides not matched to a gene: 7. CDR1 is SGHTA and CDR2 is FQGNSA in the germline V gene. This CDR3 contains 16 residues. CDR3 nucleotide sequence: TGTGCCAGCAGCCCCGTGGGACTAGCGGTTCAAGAGACCCAGTACTTC. Its translation: CASSPVGLAVQETQYF.

This chain joins TRBV7-3 and TRBJ1-2; D unclear. Trimming cost V 5 bases and J 8 bases, with 15 bases left between them. The germline V gene encodes CDR1 SGHTA and CDR2 FQGTGA. This CDR3 comprises 13 residues. The CDR3 is CASSHTLTDGYTF. Here the CDR3 DNA reads TGTGCCAGCAGCCATACGTTAACAGACGGCTACACCTTC.

This clone was seen a single time. The chain uses TRBV5-6 and TRBJ1-5; D perhaps matches TRBD1 (5 bases). Germline lookup yields CDR1 SGHDT and CDR2 YYEEEE. There are 14 residues in the CDR3. Trimming took 3 bases from V and 3 from J, leaving 10 bases between them. CDR3 nucleotides: TGTGCCAGCAGCTCCGGACAACCCAATCAGCCCCAGCATTTT. Amino acid sequence: CASSSGQPNQPQHF.

The chain links TRBV4-1 to TRBJ1-1; a possible D gene is TRBD1 (5 bases). The germline gives CDR1 MGHRA, CDR2 YSYEKL. V gave up 0 bases and J gave up 4 bases, with 18 bases separating them. The CDR3 contains 17 residues. As DNA, the CDR3 is TGCGCCAGCAGCCAAGATGGTTATTTGGGCGGGGGCACTGAAGCTTTCTTT. Its protein is CASSQDGYLGGGTEAFF.